This T cell receptor (beta chain) was recorded in a study of cytomegalovirus exposure and HLA in healthy donors. Notes on the study in general: Confirmation in vitro established that a few CMV-associated chains were specific for CMV antigens.

Here immunoSEQ multiplex PCR was the method, and the copy in TCRdb shows in-frame clones only, minus some. The sample yields fewer than 250,000 clones, roughly 85% seen once. Germline CDR1 is MNHNS and CDR2 is SASEGT. The CDR3 is 15 amino acids. Trimming at V came to 7 bases and at J to 6 bases, leaving 9 bases not matched to a gene. This clone was recorded only once. The antigen remains unidentified. The receptor comes from a woman aged 18 to 35 in good health and CMV-seronegative. J is TRBJ2-2 and V is TRBV6-1; 9 nucleotides agree with TRBD1. Sequencing was carried out using PBMCs. CDR3 coding DNA: TGTGCCAGCATGGGACAGGGCTGGTGGGCCGGGGAGCTGTTTTTT. Its protein is CASMGQGWWAGELFF.